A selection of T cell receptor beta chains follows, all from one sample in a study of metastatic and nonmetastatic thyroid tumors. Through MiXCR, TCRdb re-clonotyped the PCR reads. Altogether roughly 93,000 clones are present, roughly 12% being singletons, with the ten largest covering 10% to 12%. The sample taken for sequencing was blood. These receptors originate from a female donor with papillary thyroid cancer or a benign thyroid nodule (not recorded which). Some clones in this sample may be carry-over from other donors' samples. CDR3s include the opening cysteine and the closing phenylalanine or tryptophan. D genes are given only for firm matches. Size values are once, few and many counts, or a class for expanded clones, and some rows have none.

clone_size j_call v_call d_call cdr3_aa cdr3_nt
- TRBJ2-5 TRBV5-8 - CASSLTATQQETQYF TGTGCCAGCAGCTTGACTGCGACGCAACAAGAGACCCAGTACTTC
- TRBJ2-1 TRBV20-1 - CSAIADSYNEQFF TGCAGTGCTATTGCGGACTCCTACAATGAGCAGTTCTTC
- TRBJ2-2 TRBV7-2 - CASISHLAGELLF TGTGCCAGCATCTCACACCTGGCCGGGGAGCTGCTTTTT
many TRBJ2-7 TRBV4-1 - CASSQEPRLEQYF TGCGCCAGCAGCCAAGAGCCCCGGCTTGAGCAGTACTTC
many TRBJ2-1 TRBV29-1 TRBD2 CSVSGLGYNEQFF TGCAGCGTCTCCGGACTAGGGTACAATGAGCAGTTCTTC
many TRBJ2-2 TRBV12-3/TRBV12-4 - CASQVGTGELFF TGTGCCAGCCAAGTGGGGACCGGGGAGCTGTTTTTT
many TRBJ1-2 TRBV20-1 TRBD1 CSAPPGQGANYGYTF TGCAGTGCTCCACCGGGACAGGGTGCTAACTATGGCTACACCTTC
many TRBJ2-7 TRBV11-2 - CASSPFPRYEQYF TGTGCCAGCAGCCCCTTCCCGCGGTACGAGCAGTACTTC
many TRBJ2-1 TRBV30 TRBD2 CAWTKGLAGVSEQFF TGTGCCTGGACCAAGGGACTAGCGGGAGTTTCTGAGCAGTTCTTC
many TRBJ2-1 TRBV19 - CASSRTRYNEQFF TGTGCCAGTAGTCGGACCAGATACAATGAGCAGTTCTTC
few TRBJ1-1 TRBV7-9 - CASILVVNTEAFF TGTGCCAGCATCCTTGTGGTAAACACTGAAGCTTTCTTT
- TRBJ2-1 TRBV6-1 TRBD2 CASSVRGTRLYNEQFF TGTGCCAGCAGTGTGCGGGGGACTAGGTTGTACAATGAGCAGTTCTTC
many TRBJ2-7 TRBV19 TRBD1 CATGRTGFTYEQYF TGTGCCACGGGACGGACAGGGTTCACCTACGAGCAGTACTTC
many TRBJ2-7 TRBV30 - CAWSVLLISGLEEQYF TGTGCCTGGAGTGTACTGTTGATTAGCGGACTTGAGGAGCAGTACTTC
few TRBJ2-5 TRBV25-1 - CASSGPGQLETQYF TGTGCCAGCAGTGGACCGGGACAACTAGAGACCCAGTACTTC
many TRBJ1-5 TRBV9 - CASSVEGDKGTQHF TGTGCCAGCAGCGTCGAGGGGGATAAGGGAACCCAGCATTTT
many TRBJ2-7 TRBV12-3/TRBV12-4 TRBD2 CASSLAGSYEQYF TGTGCCAGCAGTCTAGCGGGCTCCTACGAGCAGTACTTC
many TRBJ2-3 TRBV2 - CAITGGLAATDTQYF TGTGCCATTACAGGGGGGCTAGCGGCCACAGATACGCAGTATTTT
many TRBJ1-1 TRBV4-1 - CASSPRQKSMNTEAFF TGCGCCAGCAGCCCCCGACAGAAATCCATGAACACTGAAGCTTTCTTT
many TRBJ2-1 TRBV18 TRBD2 CASSPRWSASGRTYNEQFF TGTGCCAGCTCACCACGGTGGTCGGCTAGCGGGAGGACATACAATGAGCAGTTCTTC
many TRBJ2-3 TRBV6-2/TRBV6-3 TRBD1 CASSYSDREGTDTQYF TGTGCCAGCAGTTACTCGGACAGGGAAGGGACAGATACGCAGTATTTT
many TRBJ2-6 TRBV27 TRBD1 CASSRTGTGGAGANVLTF TGTGCCAGCAGTAGGACCGGGACAGGGGGCGCTGGGGCCAACGTCCTGACTTTC
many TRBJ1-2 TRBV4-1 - CASSPLADDNYGYTF TGCGCCAGCAGCCCTCTGGCTGATGATAACTATGGCTACACCTTC
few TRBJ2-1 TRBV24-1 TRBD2 CATSDFSAGDRNEQFF TGTGCCACCAGTGATTTTTCAGCGGGGGACCGCAATGAGCAGTTCTTC
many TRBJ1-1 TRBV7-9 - CASSMTPLTEAFF TGTGCCAGCAGCATGACTCCCCTTACTGAAGCTTTCTTT
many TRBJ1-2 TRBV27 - CASSSLGAGSYGYTF TGTGCCAGCAGTTCGCTGGGGGCAGGAAGCTATGGCTACACCTTC
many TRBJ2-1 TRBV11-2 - CASSFSGTKQFF TGTGCCAGCAGCTTCTCCGGGACCAAGCAGTTCTTC
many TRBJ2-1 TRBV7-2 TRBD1 CASSRDRAGEQFF TGTGCCAGCAGCCGCGACAGGGCAGGTGAGCAGTTCTTC
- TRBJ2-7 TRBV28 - CAGSVTRDVAYEQYF TGTGCCGGCAGTGTAACCCGGGACGTAGCCTACGAGCAGTACTTC
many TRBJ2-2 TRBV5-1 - CATQGGVGELFF TGCGCCACCCAAGGGGGAGTCGGGGAGCTGTTTTTT
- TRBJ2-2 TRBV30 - CAWSPGTNTGELFF TGTGCCTGGAGTCCGGGAACGAACACCGGGGAGCTGTTTTTT
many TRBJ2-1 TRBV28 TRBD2 CASSLSGSHNEQFF TGTGCCAGCAGCCTTAGCGGGAGTCACAATGAGCAGTTCTTC
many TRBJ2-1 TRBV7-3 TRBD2 CASSPAVLAGPTGNEQFF TGTGCCAGCAGCCCGGCCGTCCTAGCGGGACCAACTGGCAATGAGCAGTTCTTC
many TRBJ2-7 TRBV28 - CASYEGPYEQYF TGTGCCAGCTATGAGGGGCCTTACGAGCAGTACTTC
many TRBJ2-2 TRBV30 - CAWSFSEELFF TGTGCCTGGAGCTTTAGCGAGGAGCTGTTTTTT
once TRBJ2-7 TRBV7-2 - CASSPQPVWIYEQYF TGTGCCAGCAGCCCCCAACCGGTATGGATTTACGAGCAGTACTTC